This TCR beta chain was found in a study of blood T cell repertoires in COVID-19. Study as a whole: The United States, Italy and Spain supplied acute and convalescent COVID-19 samples. PBMCs, B-cell-depleted T cells, or T cells provided the cDNA or gDNA that made up the material.

This clone was seen a handful of times. As handled by the study authors: Using reference gene primer amplification, nucleated cell counts were estimated. TCRdb's table, derived via immunoSEQ multiplex PCR, lists solely in-frame clones and lacks some. Clonal size and the V and J genes are those of that table, whereas D and trimming came from the DNA. The sample consists of 85,000 to 95,000 clones, about 78% of them appearing once. The CDR3 covers 18 residues. Unmatched junction bases numbered 8, after V lost 0 bases and J lost 2 bases. In germline, CDR1 is LGHNA, CDR2 YSLEER. This clonotype was obtained from a woman older than 75 with acute or convalescent COVID-19. Sequencing input: peripheral blood. The chain couples TRBV4-3 to TRBJ2-2, with TRBD2 identical over 8 bases. CDR3 loop: CASSQELVAGINTGELFF. CDR3 nucleotide sequence: TGCGCCAGCAGCCAAGAGCTGGTAGCGGGGATTAACACCGGGGAGCTGTTTTTT.